These 8 T cell receptor beta chains share one sample of origin, sequenced in a study of shared clonotypes between healthy human individuals. Assay: immunoSEQ multiplex PCR; the TCRdb copy retains only in-frame clones and omits some. The repertoire includes millions of clones, over 85% of them detected once, and roughly 0.15% sits in the top ten. Sequenced input: naive CD4+ T cells sorted from blood. Subset defined: CD45RA+ positively selected. The receptors stem from a man aged 18 to 30 in good health.

This clone was seen more than once but under ten times. At one end, the junction sequence differs from germline, possibly due to a read error. The chain carries TRBV7-7 and TRBJ2-3; 7 bases match TRBD1. CDR3 length: 13 amino acids. Germline V gives CDR1 SSHAT, CDR2 FNYEAQ (reference sequence). CDR3 amino acids: CASSPTGTDTQYF. The DNA of the CDR3 is TGTGCTAGCAGCCCGACAGGGACAGATACGCAGTATTTT.

The chain is built from TRBV5-6 and TRBJ1-6, with TRBD1 matching over 7 bases. CDR3 length equals 15 residues. CDR1 SGHDT and CDR2 YYEEEE come from the germline V gene. The V and J ends lost 4 bases and 10 bases, in that order; junction bases with no gene match: 11. The CDR3 loop is CASSETGTADSPLHF. The CDR3 region has the DNA TGTGCCAGCAGCGAAACCGGGACAGCGGACTCACCCCTCCACTTT.

The rearrangement joins TRBV6-5 to TRBJ2-5; 10 nucleotides align to TRBD1. CDR1 and CDR2 from the germline V gene are MNHEY and SVGAGI. V shed 2 bases, J shed 6 bases, and the junction held 3 bases outside the gene matches. CDR3 length: 14 residues. The CDR3: CASSYLGQGQTQYF. The DNA of the CDR3 is TGTGCCAGCAGTTACCTGGGACAGGGGCAGACCCAGTACTTC.

The chain has TRBV2 and TRBJ1-2, with 7 bases fitting TRBD1. The junction had 12 bases not matched to a gene; V was cut back by 6 bases and J by 8 bases. The CDR3 runs 14 residues. Germline V gives CDR1 SNHLY, CDR2 FYNNEI. CDR3 sequence: CASRATTGALGYTF. Here the CDR3 DNA reads TGTGCCAGCAGGGCTACTACAGGGGCGCTAGGCTACACCTTC.

The chain carries TRBV6-6 and TRBJ1-5; 9 bases fit TRBD1. Germline V CDR1 and CDR2: MNHNY, SVGAGI (reference sequence). The junction had 1 base not matched to a gene; V was cut back by 2 bases and J by 11 bases. The CDR3 consists of 12 residues. The CDR3 protein is CASSYGQGSQHF. CDR3 bases: TGTGCCAGCAGTTACGGACAGGGGTCCCAGCATTTT.

This sequence joins TRBV4-1 and TRBJ2-2; D not certain. V was shortened by 1 base and J by 1 base, with 7 bases between the two germline ends. CDR3 length: 15 amino acids. Germline-derived CDR1 and CDR2 are MGHRA and YSYEKL. Here the CDR3 reads CASSQVHGNTGELFF. DNA for the CDR3: TGCGCCAGCAGCCAAGTACATGGGAACACCGGGGAGCTGTTTTTT.

The rearrangement joins TRBV5-5 to TRBJ2-7, with D tentatively TRBD1 or TRBD2 (6 bases each). The V gene lost 5 bases and the J gene lost 5 bases, with 14 bases spanning the gap. The CDR3 runs to 13 residues. CDR1 is SGHKS, CDR2 YYEKEE, per germline (reference sequence). The CDR3 nucleotides read TGTGCCAGCAGGGGGGGCCGGGGGAACGAGCAGTACTTC. Translated: CASRGGRGNEQYF.

The chain links TRBV9 to TRBJ2-1; 11 nucleotides agree with TRBD2. V was pared by 1 base and J by 9 bases, with 6 bases of the junction left unmatched. CDR3 size: 15 residues. CDR1 SGDLS and CDR2 YYNGEE come from the germline V gene. CDR3 region: CASSVTLAGGGEQFF. CDR3 bases: TGTGCCAGCAGCGTAACCCTAGCGGGGGGCGGTGAGCAGTTCTTC.